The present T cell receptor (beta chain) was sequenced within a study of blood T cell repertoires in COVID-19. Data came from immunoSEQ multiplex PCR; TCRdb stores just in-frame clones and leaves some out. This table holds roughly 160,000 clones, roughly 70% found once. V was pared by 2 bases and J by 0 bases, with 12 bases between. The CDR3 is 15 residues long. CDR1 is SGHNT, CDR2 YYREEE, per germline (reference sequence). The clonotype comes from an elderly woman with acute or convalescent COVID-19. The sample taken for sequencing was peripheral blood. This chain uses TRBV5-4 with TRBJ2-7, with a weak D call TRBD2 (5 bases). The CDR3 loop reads CASSFRGKSSYEQYF. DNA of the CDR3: TGTGCCAGCAGCTTCAGAGGGAAGAGCTCCTACGAGCAGTACTTC.